This TCR beta chain was profiled in a study of blood T cell repertoires in COVID-19. Across the whole study: T cells, B-cell-depleted T cells, or PBMCs supplied cDNA or gDNA.

The CDR3 is made up of 19 amino acids. Per germline, CDR1 LGHNA and CDR2 YSLEER. Trimming left V 0 bases short and J 1 base short, with 19 bases between. TCRdb keeps only in-frame clones here, not all; method: immunoSEQ multiplex PCR. The table has some 86,000 clones, more than 85% seen once. Sequencing was performed on peripheral blood. The V and J genes are TRBV4-3 and TRBJ1-3, with D unresolved. The TCR comes from a human donor with active COVID-19. The donor label of this sample is uncertain. The CDR3 spells CASSQDGGRSAESGNTIYF. In nucleotides, the CDR3 is TGCGCCAGCAGCCAAGATGGAGGCCGGTCAGCGGAATCTGGAAACACCATATATTTT.